This TCR beta chain is drawn from a study of multiple sclerosis patients with progressive multifocal leukoencephalopathy. Findings and caveats of the study: The findings' link to JC virus versus immunocompromise remained uncertain.

The time point here: more than ten months of natalizumab therapy. The count of this clone is one. The antigen is not known. Sequencing used immunoSEQ multiplex PCR; TCRdb keeps in-frame clones, though not all of them. This sample has about 25,000 clones; 91% occur once, and the top ten carry under 2.5%. Germline loops: CDR1 LGHNT, CDR2 FRNRAP. There are 18 residues in the CDR3. V was pared by 6 bases and J by 4 bases, with 25 bases between. The TCR comes from a man aged 25-40 years with multiple sclerosis. The specimen was PBMCs, collected from a patient treated with natalizumab. The chain combines TRBV12-5 with TRBJ1-5, with D maybe TRBD1 (5 bases). Here the CDR3 reads CASGDPWGGVGPNQPQHF. CDR3 nucleotides: TGTGCTAGTGGCGACCCATGGGGAGGGGTAGGTCCGAATCAGCCCCAGCATTTT.